Presented here are 17 T cell receptor beta chains from one specimen sequenced in a study of blood T cell repertoires in COVID-19. Measured with immunoSEQ multiplex PCR; TCRdb has only the in-frame clones, and not every one. Among approximately 220,000 clones, more than 80% were seen once, and the ten largest hold roughly 3.4%. The specimen sequenced was PBMCs or T cells enriched from blood (not recorded which). All receptors derive from a middle-aged woman with acute COVID-19.

V and J are TRBV6-5 and TRBJ1-2, with no clear D. Trimming left V 6 bases short and J 8 bases short, with 16 bases between. This CDR3 contains 13 residues. Germline V gives CDR1 MNHEY, CDR2 SVGAGI. The CDR3 loop is CASSPTSYVGYTF. The CDR3 DNA sequence: TGTGCCAGCAGCCCAACATCGTATGTAGGCTACACCTTC.

This chain joins TRBV19 and TRBJ2-1, with D uncertain. V was shortened by 3 bases and J by 4 bases, with 7 bases between the two germline ends. From germline, CDR1 is LNHDA and CDR2 SQIVND (reference sequence). There are 13 residues in the CDR3. CDR3 bases: TGTGCCAGTAGTATCGGTTTGTACAATGAGCAGTTCTTC. This codes for CASSIGLYNEQFF.

The chain links TRBV11-2 to TRBJ1-1; 7 bases agree with TRBD1. The CDR3 has 15 amino acids. The germline CDR1 and CDR2 sequences are SGHAT and FQNNGV. The J segment lost 4 bases and the V segment lost 2 bases, leaving 7 bases of the junction unmatched. The CDR3 DNA follows: TGTGCCAGCAGCTTAACCGACAGGGTGGTCACTGAAGCTTTCTTT. This gives the protein CASSLTDRVVTEAFF.

V is TRBV9 and J is TRBJ2-1; 8 bases map to TRBD1. The CDR3 has 15 residues. The germline CDR1 and CDR2 sequences are SGDLS and YYNGEE. V trimming: 0 bases; J trimming: 4 bases; junction bases outside the gene matches: 3. The CDR3 sequence is CASSVVQGAYNEQFF. CDR3 in DNA: TGTGCCAGCAGCGTAGTCCAGGGGGCTTACAATGAGCAGTTCTTC.

The CDR3 DNA follows: TGTGCCAGCAGCAAAGAAGGACAGAGGGTTTATGGCTACACCTTC. Its translation is CASSKEGQRVYGYTF. J is TRBJ1-2 and V is TRBV21-1; the table's D gene call, TRBD1, was not cross checked with the DNA. TRBV21-1 constitutes a pseudogene. The CDR3 length is 15 residues.

This clone was seen just once. The rearrangement uses TRBV4-2 and TRBJ1-1; D is possibly TRBD1 (5 bases). The germline V gene has CDR1 LGHNA and CDR2 YNFKEQ. This CDR3 region has 14 residues. Deletions cut 3 bases from V and 2 bases from J, with 10 bases between. The CDR3 sequence is CASSQDISNTEAFF. The CDR3 nucleotides are TGTGCCAGCAGCCAGGACATAAGTAACACTGAAGCTTTCTTT.

The chain joins TRBV25-1 to TRBJ1-1, with 11 bases identical to TRBD1. Trimming cost V 3 bases and J 6 bases; bases outside gene matches: 3. The CDR3 has 14 amino acids. The V gene's germline CDR1 is MGHDK and CDR2 SYGVNS. The DNA of the CDR3 is TGTGCCAGCAGTGAGGACAGGGGGCAGGCTGAAGCTTTCTTT. Protein sequence: CASSEDRGQAEAFF.

V usage is TRBV2 and J usage is TRBJ1-2, with 11 bases matching TRBD1. J lost 8 bases, V lost 3 bases, and 11 bases had no gene match. The germline CDR1 and CDR2 sequences are SNHLY and FYNNEI. The CDR3 spans 16 residues. In DNA, the CDR3 is TGTGCCAGCAGTGACGGAAGCGGACAGGGGGCGAGCGGCTACACCTTC. It codes for CASSDGSGQGASGYTF.

V and J are TRBV7-8 and TRBJ2-2; no reliable D call. The V end lost 5 bases, the J end lost 7 bases, and 11 bases lay between the germline ends. Germline V CDR1 and CDR2: SGHVS, FQNEAQ. CDR3 length: 13 residues. For the CDR3, the DNA is TGTGCCAGCAGCCTGATGAGGAGCGGGGAGCTGTTTTTT. Encoded protein: CASSLMRSGELFF.

The chain is built from TRBV15 and TRBJ2-1; D possibly corresponds to TRBD2 (5 bases). The CDR3 sequence is 14 residues long. V was pared by 0 bases and J by 8 bases, with 11 bases between. In germline, CDR1 is LNHNV, CDR2 YYDKDF (reference sequence). As DNA, the CDR3 is TGTGCCACCAGCAGAGATCCGGGTAGCGATGAGCAGTTCTTC. Translated: CATSRDPGSDEQFF.

V and J are TRBV29-1 and TRBJ1-5; tentatively, D is TRBD1 (5 bases). Trimming cost V 4 bases and J 4 bases, with 8 bases left between them. Germline V lookup: CDR1 SQVTM, CDR2 ANQGSEA. This CDR3 spans 12 amino acids. The CDR3: CSVGQRNQPQHF. The DNA of the CDR3 is TGCAGCGTTGGACAGAGGAATCAGCCCCAGCATTTT.

This chain joins TRBV19 and TRBJ1-2; D perhaps matches TRBD1 (6 bases). The ends were cut back, 5 bases at V and 4 bases at J, with 17 bases in the middle. This CDR3 is 15 amino acids long. Looked up from germline, CDR1 is LNHDA and CDR2 is SQIVND (reference sequence). Here the CDR3 reads CASSGGQQRGYGYTF. The CDR3 DNA reads TGTGCCAGTAGTGGCGGACAGCAGAGGGGCTATGGCTACACCTTC.

This clone was picked up a small number of times. CDR3 coding DNA: TGTGCCAGCAGCTTTTTCGGTAATGAGCAGTTCTTC. Translation gives CASSFFGNEQFF. The V and J genes are TRBV11-2 and TRBJ2-1; no clear D gene. V lost 3 bases and J 7 bases, leaving 7 bases between the germline ends. CDR1 and CDR2 (germline): SGHAT, FQNNGV. The CDR3 consists of 12 residues.

The V gene is TRBV6-2 or TRBV6-3, the J gene TRBJ2-3; 9 bases are shared with TRBD2. V lost 5 bases, J lost 2 bases, and 17 bases stayed unmatched. The CDR3 loop spans 19 amino acids. Germline V CDR1 and CDR2: MNHEY, SVGEGT. The DNA of the CDR3 is TGTGCCAGCAGTATAGCGGGGGACGACTGGAGAAAACTCACAGATACGCAGTATTTT. Protein sequence: CASSIAGDDWRKLTDTQYF.

The rearrangement joins TRBV28 to TRBJ1-1, with D possibly matching TRBD1 (6 bases). The CDR3 is made up of 15 amino acids. V lost 3 bases, J lost 1 base, and 12 bases lay in between. Germline lookup yields CDR1 MDHEN and CDR2 SYDVKM. This CDR3 reads CASSFSGTPNTEAFF. In DNA form, the CDR3 reads TGTGCCAGCAGTTTCTCCGGGACACCGAACACTGAAGCTTTCTTT. Variable domain in full (rest from reference TRBV28 and TRBJ1-1): DVKVTQSSRYLVKRTGEKVFLECVQDMDHENMFWYRQDPGLGLRLIYFSYDVKMKEKGDIPEGYSVSREKKERFSLILESASTNQTSMYLCASSFSGTPNTEAFFGQGTRLTVV.

The chain joins TRBV15 to TRBJ1-5; D is possibly TRBD1 (6 bases). V was pared by 4 bases and J by 6 bases, with 22 bases between. The germline V gene encodes CDR1 LNHNV and CDR2 YYDKDF (reference sequence). The CDR3 is 17 amino acids. The CDR3 DNA is TGTGCCACCAGCACAGCTAATACAGGGTTTGGAGGTCAGCCCCAGCATTTT. Translation: CATSTANTGFGGQPQHF.

Note on this clone: This specimen includes other DNA sequences encoding the same CDR3. V gene TRBV9 combines with J gene TRBJ1-3; no clear D gene. Looked up from germline, CDR1 is SGDLS and CDR2 is YYNGEE. V lost 0 bases to trimming and J lost 0 bases, with 4 bases between them. This CDR3 has 14 residues. The DNA for the CDR3 is TGTGCCAGCAGCGTAGGAGACTCTGGAAACACCATATATTTT. It is translated as CASSVGDSGNTIYF.